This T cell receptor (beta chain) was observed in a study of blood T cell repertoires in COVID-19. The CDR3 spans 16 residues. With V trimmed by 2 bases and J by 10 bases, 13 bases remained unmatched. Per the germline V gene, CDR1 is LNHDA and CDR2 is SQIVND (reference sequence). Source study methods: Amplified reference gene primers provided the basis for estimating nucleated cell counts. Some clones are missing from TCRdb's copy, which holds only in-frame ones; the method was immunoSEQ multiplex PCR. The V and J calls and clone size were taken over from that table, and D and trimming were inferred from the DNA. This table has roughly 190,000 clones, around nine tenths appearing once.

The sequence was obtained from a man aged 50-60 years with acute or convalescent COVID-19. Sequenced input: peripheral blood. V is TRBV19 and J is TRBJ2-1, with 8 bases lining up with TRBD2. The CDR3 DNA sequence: TGTGCCAGTAGTATACTCGGGACTAGTTCCCCGTGGGAGCAGTTCTTC. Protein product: CASSILGTSSPWEQFF.